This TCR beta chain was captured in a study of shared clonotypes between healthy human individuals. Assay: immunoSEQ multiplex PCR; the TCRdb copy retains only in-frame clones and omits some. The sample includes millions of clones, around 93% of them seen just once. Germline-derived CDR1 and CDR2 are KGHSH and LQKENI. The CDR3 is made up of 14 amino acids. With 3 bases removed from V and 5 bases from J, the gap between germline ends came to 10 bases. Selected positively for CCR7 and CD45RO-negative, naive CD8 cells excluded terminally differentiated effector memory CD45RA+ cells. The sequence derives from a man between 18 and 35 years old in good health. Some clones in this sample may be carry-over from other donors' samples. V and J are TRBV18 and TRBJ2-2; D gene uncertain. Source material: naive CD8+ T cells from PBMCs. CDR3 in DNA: TGTGCCAGCTCACCCATAGGGCGGACCGGGGAGCTGTTTTTT. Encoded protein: CASSPIGRTGELFF. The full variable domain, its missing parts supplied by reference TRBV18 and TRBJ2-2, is NAGVMQNPRHLVRRRGQEARLRCSPMKGHSHVYWYRQLPEEGLKFMVYLQKENIIDESGMPKERFSAEFPKEGPSILRIQQVVRGDSAAYFCASSPIGRTGELFFGEGSRLTVL.